A single sample gave rise to the 6 T cell receptor beta chains below, sequenced in a study of cytomegalovirus exposure and HLA in healthy donors. Using immunoSEQ multiplex PCR, the repertoire was profiled, and TCRdb retains in-frame clones only, with some absent. The table has more than 300,000 clones, 86% seen once. The sample taken for sequencing was PBMCs. The receptors shown here come from a woman under 30 in good health and CMV-seronegative.

The chain is built from TRBV28 and TRBJ2-7; TRBD1 is a possible D gene (6 bases). Germline V gene lookup returns CDR1 MDHEN and CDR2 SYDVKM. Between the trimmed V and J ends, which lost 5 bases and 0 bases, there was a span of 14 bases. CDR3 size: 15 residues. This chain's CDR3 is CASSGQGSGSYEQYF. CDR3 sequence (DNA): TGTGCCAGCAGTGGGCAGGGGAGTGGCTCCTACGAGCAGTACTTC.

This chain links TRBV5-4 with TRBJ1-1; 9 bases align to TRBD1. This CDR3 comprises 12 residues. V lost 5 bases and J lost 8; bases outside the gene matches: 4. Germline V gene sequence: CDR1 SGHNT, CDR2 YYREEE (reference sequence). CDR3 coding DNA: TGTGCCAGCAGTCCCGGGACAGGGGAAGCTTTCTTT. Translating gives CASSPGTGEAFF.

The chain links TRBV27 to TRBJ2-5; 12 bases align to TRBD2. The last part of the DNA fits TRBJ2-7 better; the J call may be wrong. Germline CDR1 is MNHEY and CDR2 is SMNVEV (reference sequence). The CDR3 spans 14 residues. CDR3 coding DNA: TGTGCCAGCAGCCTAGCGGGGGGGCCATACGAGCAGTACTTC. It specifies CASSLAGGPYEQYF.

The gene calls are TRBV5-1 and TRBJ2-2, with 10 bases identical to TRBD2. The CDR3 has 16 amino acids. After removal of 1 base from V and 4 bases from J, the junction contained 4 bases not matched to a gene. From germline, CDR1 is SGHRS and CDR2 YFSETQ. CDR3 region: CASSLPWTSGTGELFF. DNA of the CDR3: TGCGCCAGCAGCTTGCCATGGACTAGCGGCACCGGGGAGCTGTTTTTT. The full variable domain, with the rest looked up from reference TRBV5-1 and TRBJ2-2, is KAGVTQTPRYLIKTRGQQVTLSCSPISGHRSVSWYQQTPGQGLQFLFEYFSETQRNKGNFPGRFSGRQFSNSRSEMNVSTLELGDSALYLCASSLPWTSGTGELFFGEGSRLTVL.

There are a few counts of this clone. The rearrangement links TRBV19 to TRBJ1-2; weak D call: TRBD1 (5 bases). CDR1 LNHDA and CDR2 SQIVND come from the germline V gene (reference sequence). The ends were cut back, 1 base at V and 4 bases at J, with 7 bases in the middle. The CDR3 runs to 13 residues. CDR3 residues: CASSIGQGYGYTF. DNA for the CDR3: TGTGCCAGTAGTATAGGGCAGGGCTATGGCTACACCTTC.

The genes are TRBV27 and TRBJ2-5; 7 bases map to TRBD2. V lost 6 bases, J lost 5 bases, and 9 bases stayed unmatched. The CDR3 loop spans 14 amino acids. CDR1 is MNHEY, CDR2 SMNVEV, per germline (reference sequence). Here the CDR3 reads CASREERGPETQYF. In DNA form, the CDR3 reads TGTGCCAGCAGGGAGGAGCGGGGCCCTGAGACCCAGTACTTC.